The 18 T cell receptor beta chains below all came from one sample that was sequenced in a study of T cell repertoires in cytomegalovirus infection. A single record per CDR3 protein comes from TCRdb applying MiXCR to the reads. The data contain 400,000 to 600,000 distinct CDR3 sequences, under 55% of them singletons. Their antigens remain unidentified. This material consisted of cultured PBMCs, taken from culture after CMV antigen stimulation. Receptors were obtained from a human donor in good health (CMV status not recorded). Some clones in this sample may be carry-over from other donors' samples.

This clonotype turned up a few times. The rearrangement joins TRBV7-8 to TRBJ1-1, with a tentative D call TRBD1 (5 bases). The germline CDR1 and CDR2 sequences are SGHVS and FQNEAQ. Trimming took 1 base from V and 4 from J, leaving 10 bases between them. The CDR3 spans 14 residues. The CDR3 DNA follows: TGTGCCAGCAGCTTAGTTGGGGCGAGCACTGAAGCTTTCTTT. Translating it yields CASSLVGASTEAFF.

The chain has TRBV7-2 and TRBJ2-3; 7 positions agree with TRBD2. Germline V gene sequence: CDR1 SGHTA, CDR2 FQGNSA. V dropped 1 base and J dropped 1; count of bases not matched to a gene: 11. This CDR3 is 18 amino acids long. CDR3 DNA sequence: TGTGCCAGCAGCTTAGGGCTAGGCGGGGGTGCCCGCACAGATACGCAGTATTTT. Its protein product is CASSLGLGGGARTDTQYF.

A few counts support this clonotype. The CDR3 reads CASSHEGTSGRRELFF. The CDR3 DNA sequence: TGTGCCAGCAGCCACGAAGGGACTAGCGGGAGAAGGGAGCTGTTTTTT. V and J are TRBV7-6 and TRBJ2-2, with TRBD2 identical over 14 bases. The ends lost 5 bases at V and 9 bases at J; junction bases unmatched: 8. The length of the CDR3 is 16 residues. In germline, CDR1 is SGHVS, CDR2 FNYEAQ. Full variable domain (rest looked up from reference TRBV7-6 and TRBJ2-2): GAGVSQSPRYKVTKRGQDVALRCDPISGHVSLYWYRQALGQGPEFLTYFNYEAQQDKSGLPNDRFSAERPEGSISTLTIQRTEQRDSAMYRCASSHEGTSGRRELFFGEGSRLTVL.

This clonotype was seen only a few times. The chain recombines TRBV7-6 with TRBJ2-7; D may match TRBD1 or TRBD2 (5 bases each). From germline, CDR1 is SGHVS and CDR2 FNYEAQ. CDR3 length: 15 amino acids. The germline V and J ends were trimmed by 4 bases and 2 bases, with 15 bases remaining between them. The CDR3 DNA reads TGTGCCAGCAGCTCCGACGTGGGACCTACCTACGAGCAGTACTTC. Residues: CASSSDVGPTYEQYF.

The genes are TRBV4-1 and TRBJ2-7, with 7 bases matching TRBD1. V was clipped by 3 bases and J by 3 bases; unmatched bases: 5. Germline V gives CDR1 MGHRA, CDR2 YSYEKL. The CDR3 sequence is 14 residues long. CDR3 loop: CASSHPGTDYEQYF. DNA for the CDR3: TGCGCCAGCAGCCACCCCGGGACAGACTACGAGCAGTACTTC.

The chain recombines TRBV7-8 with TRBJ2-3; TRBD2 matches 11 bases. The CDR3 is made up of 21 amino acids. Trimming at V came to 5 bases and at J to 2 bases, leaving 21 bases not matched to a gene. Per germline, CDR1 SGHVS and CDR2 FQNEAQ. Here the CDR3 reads CASSDILSGRARGLSTDTQYF. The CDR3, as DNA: TGTGCCAGCAGCGATATCCTTAGCGGGAGGGCCAGGGGCCTGTCCACAGATACGCAGTATTTT.

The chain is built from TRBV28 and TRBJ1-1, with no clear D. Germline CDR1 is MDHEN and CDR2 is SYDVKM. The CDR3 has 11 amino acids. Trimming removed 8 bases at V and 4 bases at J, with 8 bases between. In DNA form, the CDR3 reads TGTGCCAGCTTGGCGGTCACTGAAGCTTTCTTT. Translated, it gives CASLAVTEAFF.

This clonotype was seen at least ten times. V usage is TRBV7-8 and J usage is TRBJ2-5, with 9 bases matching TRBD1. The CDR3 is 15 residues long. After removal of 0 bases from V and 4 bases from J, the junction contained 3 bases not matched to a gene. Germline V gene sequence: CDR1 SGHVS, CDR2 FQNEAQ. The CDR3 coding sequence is TGTGCCAGCAGCTTAGCGGGACAGGGTGGAGAGACCCAGTACTTC. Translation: CASSLAGQGGETQYF.

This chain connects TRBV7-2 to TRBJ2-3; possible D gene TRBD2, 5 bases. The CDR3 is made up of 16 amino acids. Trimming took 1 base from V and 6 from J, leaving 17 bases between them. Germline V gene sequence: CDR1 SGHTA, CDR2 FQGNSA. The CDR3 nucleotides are TGTGCCAGCAGCTTAGGGCGGCGGGCCACGGGGGATACGCAGTATTTT. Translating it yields CASSLGRRATGDTQYF.

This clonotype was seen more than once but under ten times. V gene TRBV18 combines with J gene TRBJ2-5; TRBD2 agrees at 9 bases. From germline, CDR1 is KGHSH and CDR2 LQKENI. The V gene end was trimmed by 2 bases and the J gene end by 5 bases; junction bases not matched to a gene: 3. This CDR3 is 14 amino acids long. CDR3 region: CASSPSSGIETQYF. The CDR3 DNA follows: TGTGCCAGCTCACCATCTAGCGGGATCGAGACCCAGTACTTC.

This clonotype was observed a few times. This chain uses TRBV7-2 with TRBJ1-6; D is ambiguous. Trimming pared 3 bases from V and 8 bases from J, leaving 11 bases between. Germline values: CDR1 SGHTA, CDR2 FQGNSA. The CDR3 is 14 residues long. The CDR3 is CASSFMVRDSPLHF. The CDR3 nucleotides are TGTGCCAGCAGCTTCATGGTTCGGGATTCACCCCTCCACTTT.

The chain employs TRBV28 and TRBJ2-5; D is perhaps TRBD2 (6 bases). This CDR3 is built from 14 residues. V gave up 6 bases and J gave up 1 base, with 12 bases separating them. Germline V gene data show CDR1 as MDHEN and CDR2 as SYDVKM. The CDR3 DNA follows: TGTGCCAGCAGCGCGGCGGGGCCCCAAGAGACCCAGTACTTC. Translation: CASSAAGPQETQYF.

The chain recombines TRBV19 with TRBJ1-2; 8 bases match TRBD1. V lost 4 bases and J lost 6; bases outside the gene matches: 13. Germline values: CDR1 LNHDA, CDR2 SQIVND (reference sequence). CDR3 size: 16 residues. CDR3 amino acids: CASSTLGQGQADGYTF. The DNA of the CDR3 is TGTGCCAGTAGTACCCTTGGGCAGGGACAGGCTGATGGCTACACCTTC.

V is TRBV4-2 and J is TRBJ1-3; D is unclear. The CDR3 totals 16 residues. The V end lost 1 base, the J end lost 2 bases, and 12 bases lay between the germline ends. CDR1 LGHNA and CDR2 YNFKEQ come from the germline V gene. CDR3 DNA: TGTGCCAGCAGCCAAGTGGGGTCGGGGACTGGAAACACCATATATTTT. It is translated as CASSQVGSGTGNTIYF.

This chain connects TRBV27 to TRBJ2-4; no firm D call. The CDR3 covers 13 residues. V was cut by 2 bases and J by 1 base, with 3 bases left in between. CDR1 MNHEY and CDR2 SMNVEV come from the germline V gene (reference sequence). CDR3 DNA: TGTGCCAGCAGTTTAAGGGCCAAAAACATTCAGTACTTC. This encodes CASSLRAKNIQYF.

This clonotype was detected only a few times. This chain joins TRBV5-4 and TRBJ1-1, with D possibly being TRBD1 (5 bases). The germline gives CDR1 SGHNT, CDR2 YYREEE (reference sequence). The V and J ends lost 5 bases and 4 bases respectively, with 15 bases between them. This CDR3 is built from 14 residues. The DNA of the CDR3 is TGTGCCAGCAGTTTACAGGATGTGATCACTGAAGCTTTCTTT. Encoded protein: CASSLQDVITEAFF.

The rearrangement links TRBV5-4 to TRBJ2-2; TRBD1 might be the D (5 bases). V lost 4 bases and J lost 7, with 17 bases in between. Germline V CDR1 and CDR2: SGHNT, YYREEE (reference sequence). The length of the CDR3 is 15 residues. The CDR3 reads CASSRQGRAFGELFF. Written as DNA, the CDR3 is TGTGCCAGCAGCCGTCAGGGCAGGGCATTCGGGGAGCTGTTTTTT.

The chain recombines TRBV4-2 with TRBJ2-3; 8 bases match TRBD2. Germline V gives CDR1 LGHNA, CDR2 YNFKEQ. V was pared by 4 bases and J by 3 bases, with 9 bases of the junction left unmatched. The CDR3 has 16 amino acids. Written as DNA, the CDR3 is TGTGCCAGCAGCCTATCCACTGGCGGGGGGACAGATACGCAGTATTTT. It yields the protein CASSLSTGGGTDTQYF.